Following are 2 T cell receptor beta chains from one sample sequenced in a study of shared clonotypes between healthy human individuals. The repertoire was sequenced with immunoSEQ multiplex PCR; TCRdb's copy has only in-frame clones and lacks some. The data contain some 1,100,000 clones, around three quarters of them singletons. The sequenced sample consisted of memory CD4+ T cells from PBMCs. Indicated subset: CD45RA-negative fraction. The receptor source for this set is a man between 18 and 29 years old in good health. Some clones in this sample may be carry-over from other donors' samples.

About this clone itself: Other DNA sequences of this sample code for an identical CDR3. CDR3 DNA: TGCAGCGTAGTGGGACAGGGCTACGAGCAGTACTTC. It codes for CSVVGQGYEQYF. The chain recombines TRBV29-1 with TRBJ2-7; 9 bases agree with TRBD1. Germline loops: CDR1 SQVTM, CDR2 ANQGSEA. The CDR3 is 12 residues long. V lost 6 bases and J lost 3; bases outside the gene matches: 3.

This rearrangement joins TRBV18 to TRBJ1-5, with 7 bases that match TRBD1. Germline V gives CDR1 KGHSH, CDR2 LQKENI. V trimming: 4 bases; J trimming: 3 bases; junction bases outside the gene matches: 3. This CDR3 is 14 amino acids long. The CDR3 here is CASSHGQDNQPQHF. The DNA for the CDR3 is TGTGCCAGCTCACACGGACAGGACAATCAGCCCCAGCATTTT.